The 17 T cell receptor beta chains given below trace back to one sample, sequenced in a study of early stage breast cancer tumors. TCRdb keeps only in-frame clones here, not all; method: immunoSEQ multiplex PCR. The data contain roughly 14,000 clones, approximately 88% of them singletons. Source material: normal breast tissue next to the tumor. The receptors stem from a young adult with breast cancer.

This clone has just one count. The chain carries TRBV29-1 and TRBJ2-3, with 9 bases aligning to TRBD1. Germline lookup yields CDR1 SQVTM and CDR2 ANQGSEA. The V segment lost 5 bases and the J segment 0 bases; nucleotides outside the gene matches: 9. The CDR3 extends over 16 amino acids. The CDR3 is CSVPPGQGSSTDTQYF. The CDR3 DNA reads as TGCAGCGTTCCACCGGGACAGGGATCGAGCACAGATACGCAGTATTTT.

V is TRBV19 and J is TRBJ2-5; 9 bases agree with TRBD1. With 4 bases clipped from V and 3 bases from J, the junction kept 9 bases outside the gene matches. Per the germline V gene, CDR1 is LNHDA and CDR2 is SQIVND (reference sequence). The CDR3 runs 16 residues. The CDR3 coding sequence is TGTGCCAGTAGTAGCCTACAGGGGGCCGGGGAAGAGACCCAGTACTTC. Translated, it gives CASSSLQGAGEETQYF.

The chain is built from TRBV5-1 and TRBJ2-2; 12 positions match TRBD2. Germline V lookup: CDR1 SGHRS, CDR2 YFSETQ. This CDR3 is 20 amino acids long. With 4 bases clipped from V and 3 bases from J, the junction kept 16 bases outside the gene matches. This CDR3 reads CASSPTGLRLAGVYTGELFF. CDR3 DNA: TGCGCCAGCAGCCCCACCGGCTTACGACTAGCGGGAGTCTACACCGGGGAGCTGTTTTTT.

The chain employs TRBV10-2 and TRBJ1-5; 8 bases align to TRBD1. CDR1 and CDR2 from the germline V gene are WSHSY and SAAADI. V shed 2 bases and J 5 bases; nucleotides not matched to a gene: 8. The CDR3 covers 16 residues. This CDR3 is CASSELKTGVHQPQHF. Here the CDR3 DNA reads TGCGCCAGCAGTGAGCTAAAGACAGGGGTTCATCAGCCCCAGCATTTT.

The count of this clone is one. The chain combines TRBV27 with TRBJ2-7, with D tentatively TRBD2 (6 bases). Deletions cut 2 bases from V and 3 bases from J, with 14 bases between. The CDR3 sequence is 15 residues long. Germline CDR1 is MNHEY and CDR2 is SMNVEV (reference sequence). CDR3 residues: CASSLLGGQVYEQYF. CDR3 bases: TGTGCCAGCAGTTTACTGGGAGGCCAAGTCTACGAGCAGTACTTC.

The V call is TRBV6-1, the J call TRBJ1-2; D is undetermined. Germline CDR1 and CDR2: MNHNS and SASEGT. This CDR3 is built from 14 residues. The V end lost 7 bases, the J end lost 7 bases, and 19 bases lay between the germline ends. The CDR3 sequence is CASTGSGDIGGYTF. CDR3 nucleotide sequence: TGTGCCAGCACCGGATCGGGAGACATTGGTGGCTACACCTTC.

J is TRBJ2-1 and V is TRBV10-3; D may correspond to TRBD1 or TRBD2 (5 bases each). Deletions cut 0 bases from V and 8 bases from J, with 14 bases between. This CDR3 has 15 amino acids. In germline, CDR1 is ENHRY, CDR2 SYGVKD. Here the CDR3 reads CAISESRGPVDEQFF. The CDR3 DNA reads as TGTGCCATCAGTGAGTCGAGGGGTCCTGTGGATGAGCAGTTCTTC.

The chain employs TRBV13 and TRBJ2-7; D is possibly TRBD2 (5 bases). V shed 6 bases and J shed 0 bases, with 12 bases lying between them. Germline CDR1 is PRHDT and CDR2 is FYEKMQ (reference sequence). CDR3 length equals 14 residues. In DNA, the CDR3 is TGTGCCAGCAGTTCGAGCGGAGCCTCCTACGAGCAGTACTTC. Its translation is CASSSSGASYEQYF.

The chain carries TRBV4-3 and TRBJ2-1; D possibly corresponds to TRBD2 (6 bases). The CDR3 runs to 15 residues. The V end was cut by 1 base, the J end by 7 bases, with 14 bases between. The germline V gene encodes CDR1 LGHNA and CDR2 YSLEER. CDR3 DNA: TGCGCCAGCAGCCAAGCCGACGGGAGTCGAAATGAGCAGTTCTTC. This sequence encodes CASSQADGSRNEQFF.

The chain recombines TRBV7-2 with TRBJ2-7; 11 positions agree with TRBD2. The CDR3 is 16 residues long. V lost 5 bases, J lost 4 bases, and 10 bases stayed unmatched. CDR1 and CDR2 (germline): SGHTA, FQGNSA. The CDR3, as DNA: TGTGCCAGCAGCCCGACTAGCGGGAACCTAGGGTACGAGCAGTACTTC. Translated: CASSPTSGNLGYEQYF.

This chain uses TRBV2 with TRBJ2-3; 10 bases align to TRBD2. The CDR3 covers 15 residues. V was clipped by 5 bases and J by 0 bases; unmatched bases: 2. Per the germline V gene, CDR1 is SNHLY and CDR2 is FYNNEI. CDR3 protein: CASSLAGASTDTQYF. Written as DNA, the CDR3 is TGTGCCAGCAGTCTAGCGGGAGCGAGCACAGATACGCAGTATTTT.

The V gene is TRBV19, the J gene TRBJ2-7; possibly TRBD1 for D (5 bases). Trimming pared 5 bases from V and 6 bases from J, leaving 17 bases between. Germline V lookup: CDR1 LNHDA, CDR2 SQIVND (reference sequence). CDR3 length: 14 amino acids. Written as DNA, the CDR3 is TGTGCCAGTAGTCCTCCGTGGGGCCGCGTCGAGCAGTACTTC. Encoded protein: CASSPPWGRVEQYF.

The rearrangement uses TRBV28 and TRBJ2-1; no firm D call. The CDR3 has 15 amino acids. The germline CDR1 and CDR2 sequences are MDHEN and SYDVKM. V shed 3 bases and J shed 0 bases, with 9 bases lying between them. The CDR3 spells CASSFALGSYNEQFF. The DNA of the CDR3 is TGTGCCAGCAGTTTCGCCCTCGGCTCCTACAATGAGCAGTTCTTC.

This clone is a singleton in its sample. V and J are TRBV5-5 and TRBJ2-3, with D possibly TRBD1 on 6 matching bases. Germline V gene data show CDR1 as SGHKS and CDR2 as YYEKEE (reference sequence). Trimming pared 4 bases from V and 5 bases from J, leaving 11 bases between. The CDR3 is 13 amino acids. CDR3 amino acids: CASSPPGEDTQYF. DNA for the CDR3: TGTGCCAGCAGCCCCCCAGGGGAAGATACGCAGTATTTT.

The CDR3 protein is CAWSVRQGDFEQYF. CDR3 sequence (DNA): TGTGCCTGGAGTGTGCGACAGGGGGATTTCGAGCAGTACTTC. V is TRBV30 and J is TRBJ2-7, with 9 bases lining up with TRBD1. The germline CDR1 and CDR2 sequences are GTSNPN and SVGIG (reference sequence). V lost 0 bases and J lost 6; bases outside the gene matches: 6. This CDR3 contains 14 residues.

This chain links TRBV27 with TRBJ2-6; D might be TRBD1 (6 bases). Germline loops: CDR1 MNHEY, CDR2 SMNVEV (reference sequence). The CDR3 runs 19 residues. V shed 5 bases and J shed 0 bases, with 20 bases lying between them. The CDR3 bases are TGTGCCAGCAGTGCCTCGTTAGGACAGCATGGCTCTGGGGCCAACGTCCTGACTTTC. Residues: CASSASLGQHGSGANVLTF.

This chain connects TRBV6-5 to TRBJ2-5, with 8 bases identical to TRBD2. Trimming at V came to 6 bases and at J to 8 bases, leaving 11 bases not matched to a gene. The CDR3 sequence is 14 residues long. Germline loops: CDR1 MNHEY, CDR2 SVGAGI. The CDR3 region has the DNA TGTGCCAGCAGCTACGCGGGGGGTCTCGGCACCCAGTACTTC. Translated: CASSYAGGLGTQYF.